A single sample is the source of the 18 T cell receptor beta chains below, sequenced in a study of blood T cells in healthy people across ages. A second 7 to 11 cycle PCR used barcoded and J-beta primers. MiXCR, applied by TCRdb to the 5' RACE reads, yields one record per CDR3 protein. The sample contains about 320,000 distinct CDR3 sequences, around 27% of which appear only once. What was sequenced was blood. These receptors came from a woman aged 70-85 years in good health.

The sample holds one count of this clonotype. Relative to the germline gene, one junction end is altered; a read error may explain this. The V call is TRBV5-5, the J call TRBJ1-2; D might be TRBD1 (5 bases). Germline loops: CDR1 SGHKS, CDR2 YYEKEE (reference sequence). This CDR3 region has 15 residues. In DNA form, the CDR3 reads TGTGCCAGCAGCCAAAACCCCCAGGGAGTCTATGGCCACACCTTC. Protein sequence: CASSQNPQGVYGHTF.

J is TRBJ2-2 and V is TRBV5-1, with 8 bases fitting TRBD2. This CDR3 has 14 residues. V lost 4 bases to trimming and J lost 3 bases; unmatched junction nucleotides: 2. Germline V CDR1 and CDR2: SGHRS, YFSETQ. Here the CDR3 reads CASSPGGHTGELFF. For the CDR3, the DNA is TGCGCCAGCAGCCCGGGAGGGCACACCGGGGAGCTGTTTTTT.

The V call is TRBV12-5, the J call TRBJ2-1; D is ambiguous. CDR1 is LGHNT, CDR2 FRNRAP, per germline. The CDR3 extends over 16 amino acids. Trimming stripped 1 base from V and 0 bases from J, with 10 bases between. Here the CDR3 reads CASGLEGFSSYNEQFF. The CDR3 DNA sequence: TGTGCTAGTGGTTTGGAAGGATTCAGCTCCTACAATGAGCAGTTCTTC. Combining the CDR3 with reference TRBV12-5 and TRBJ2-1 gives the whole variable domain DARVTQTPRHKVTEMGQEVTMRCQPILGHNTVFWYRQTMMQGLELLAYFRNRAPLDDSGMPKDRFSAEMPDATLATLKIQPSEPRDSAVYFCASGLEGFSSYNEQFFGPGTRLTVL.

This clonotype was seen more than once but under ten times. The V gene is TRBV7-3, the J gene TRBJ2-5, with D hard to call. The DNA end is a closer match to TRBJ2-1, so the J assignment may be wrong. This CDR3 comprises 13 residues. CDR1 is SGHTA and CDR2 is FQGTGA in the germline V gene. CDR3 amino acids: CASGPELQREQFF. The CDR3 DNA reads as TGTGCCAGCGGTCCAGAATTACAAAGAGAGCAGTTCTTC.

This clonotype has a handful of counts. The J gene is TRBJ2-5, the V gene TRBV5-1, with 7 bases aligning to TRBD1. The J call is uncertain, as TRBJ2-7 better fits the DNA end. The CDR3 consists of 14 residues. Looked up from germline, CDR1 is SGHRS and CDR2 is YFSETQ. Here the CDR3 DNA reads TGCGCCAGCAGCTTAACAGGGGATGTCGGCGAGCAGTACTTC. It specifies CASSLTGDVGEQYF.

This clonotype has just a few counts. V usage is TRBV12-5 and J usage is TRBJ2-7, with no clear D. The CDR3 is 12 amino acids. Trimming stripped 5 bases from V and 4 bases from J, with 9 bases between. Germline assignment: CDR1 LGHNT and CDR2 FRNRAP. DNA of the CDR3: TGTGCTAGTGGTCGAGACTGGTACGAGCAGTACTTC. Translated: CASGRDWYEQYF.

The V gene is TRBV6-5, the J gene TRBJ1-1, with D hard to call. CDR3 length equals 18 residues. Looked up from germline, CDR1 is MNHEY and CDR2 is SVGAGI. With 0 bases removed from V and 1 base from J, the gap between germline ends came to 18 bases. CDR3 sequence reads: CASSYSAPNRWKNTEAFF. In DNA form, the CDR3 reads TGTGCCAGCAGTTACTCAGCCCCAAATAGGTGGAAGAACACTGAAGCTTTCTTT.

This clonotype has only a few counts. The chain is built from TRBV25-1 and TRBJ2-6; D gene uncertain. Germline V lookup: CDR1 MGHDK, CDR2 SYGVNS. With 2 bases removed from V and 1 base from J, the gap between germline ends came to 9 bases. The CDR3 has 16 amino acids. Written as DNA, the CDR3 is TGTGCCAGCAGTGAAAGGGTTACTTCTGGGGCCAACGTCCTGACTTTC. Its protein product is CASSERVTSGANVLTF.

There are a few counts of this clonotype. The chain employs TRBV20-1 and TRBJ2-3; D ambiguous. The CDR3 has 15 residues. V dropped 5 bases and J dropped 2 bases, with 17 bases sitting between them. Germline CDR1 DFQATT, CDR2 SNEGSKA (reference sequence). CDR3 coding DNA: TGCAGTGCTGACCCCCCGGACGGAATCACAGATACGCAGTATTTT. Encoded protein: CSADPPDGITDTQYF.

The sample holds a few counts of this clonotype. The J gene is TRBJ2-7, the V gene TRBV4-2; 16 bases fit TRBD2. In germline, CDR1 is LGHNA, CDR2 YNFKEQ. With 4 bases clipped from V and 3 bases from J, the junction kept 9 bases outside the gene matches. This CDR3 is 18 amino acids long. The CDR3 loop reads CASSPPSGLAGGVYEQYF. The CDR3 nucleotides are TGTGCCAGCAGCCCACCTTCGGGACTAGCGGGAGGGGTCTACGAGCAGTACTTC.

This clonotype was counted once. The J gene is TRBJ2-3, the V gene TRBV7-8; 10 bases fit TRBD2. This CDR3 comprises 14 residues. V lost 7 bases, J lost 5 bases, and 6 bases stayed unmatched. CDR1 is SGHVS and CDR2 is FQNEAQ in the germline V gene. In nucleotides, the CDR3 is TGTGCCAGCAAAGAACTAGCGGGGATAGATACGCAGTATTTT. Translation gives CASKELAGIDTQYF. Supplemented by reference TRBV7-8 and TRBJ2-3, the full variable domain reads GAGVSQSPRYKVAKRGQDVALRCDPISGHVSLFWYQQALGQGPEFLTYFQNEAQLDKSGLPSDRFFAERPEGSVSTLKIQRTQQEDSAVYLCASKELAGIDTQYFGPGTRLTVL.

In this sample, this clonotype turned up a few times. This chain connects TRBV4-2 to TRBJ1-4; D ambiguous. The CDR3 runs to 16 residues. Trimming removed 0 bases from V and 3 bases from J, with 11 bases in between. CDR1 is LGHNA and CDR2 is YNFKEQ in the germline V gene. CDR3 region: CASSQDWSGSNEKLFF. Written as DNA, the CDR3 is TGTGCCAGCAGCCAAGATTGGTCGGGCTCTAATGAAAAACTGTTTTTT.

The gene calls are TRBV6-5 and TRBJ2-5, with a tentative D call TRBD2 (6 bases). Trimming left V 5 bases short and J 5 bases short, with 15 bases between. Germline loops: CDR1 MNHEY, CDR2 SVGAGI. The CDR3 spans 14 residues. CDR3 amino acids: CASSTRDFSETQYF. The CDR3 DNA sequence: TGTGCCAGCAGTACAAGGGACTTCTCGGAGACCCAGTACTTC.

The chain uses TRBV3-1 and TRBJ2-3; 7 bases match TRBD1. J gave up 5 bases and V 4 bases, and 15 bases lay outside the gene matches. Germline loops: CDR1 LGHDT, CDR2 YNNKEL (reference sequence). This CDR3 comprises 17 residues. The CDR3 DNA reads TGTGCCAGCAGCCGACTGACAGGGATTGAAACTAAAGATACGCAGTATTTT. This sequence encodes CASSRLTGIETKDTQYF.

This clonotype was seen a few times. The V and J genes are TRBV18 and TRBJ2-5; TRBD1 aligns across 7 bases. V was clipped by 4 bases and J by 2 bases; unmatched bases: 7. Germline assignment: CDR1 KGHSH and CDR2 LQKENI. This CDR3 has 15 amino acids. DNA for the CDR3: TGTGCCAGCTCACTCCACCCGGGACAGCAAGAGACCCAGTACTTC. Its protein product is CASSLHPGQQETQYF.

Here the CDR3 DNA reads TGCGCCAGCAGCCAGAACCCTAGCGGGGGGGAGGATGAGCAGTTCTTC. It translates to CASSQNPSGGEDEQFF. This chain uses TRBV4-3 with TRBJ2-1, with 12 bases aligning to TRBD2. Germline CDR1 and CDR2: LGHNA and YSLEER. CDR3 size: 16 residues. Trimming at V came to 3 bases and at J to 8 bases, leaving 8 bases not matched to a gene.

This clonotype was counted a few times. This chain uses TRBV6-5 with TRBJ2-5; D is possibly TRBD1 (5 bases). This CDR3 has 14 amino acids. Germline CDR1 reads MNHEY; CDR2 reads SVGAGI. Trimming stripped 6 bases from V and 4 bases from J, with 15 bases between. DNA of the CDR3: TGTGCCAGCAGAAGACCAGGGTTGGCAGAGACCCAGTACTTC. Translated: CASRRPGLAETQYF.

This chain connects TRBV5-1 to TRBJ2-3; unclear D gene. The CDR3 spans 16 residues. Germline V gives CDR1 SGHRS, CDR2 YFSETQ. The V end was cut by 2 bases, the J end by 1 base, with 14 bases between. This chain's CDR3 is CASSFGSLRGTDTQYF. The CDR3 nucleotides read TGCGCCAGCAGCTTTGGTAGTCTAAGAGGCACAGATACGCAGTATTTT.